The 29 T cell receptor beta chains reported below all come from one sample, sequenced in a study of beta chain features in type 1 diabetes. Expressed TCRB transcripts were sequenced after all isolated RNA was converted to cDNA. Measured with immunoSEQ multiplex PCR; TCRdb has only the in-frame clones, and not every one. The data show roughly 240,000 clones, over 12% seen once. The specimen was naive CD4+ T cells from blood. These receptors all come from a woman aged 40 to 49 in good health.

The chain joins TRBV5-1 to TRBJ2-5, with 7 bases aligning to TRBD2. This CDR3 region has 19 residues. Germline V gene lookup returns CDR1 SGHRS and CDR2 YFSETQ. Trimming removed 0 bases from V and 1 base from J; junction bases left unmatched: 15. CDR3 nucleotides: TGCGCCAGCAGCTTGGCCCCTAGCGGCCAGGGTTCGCCCCAAGAGACCCAGTACTTC. This sequence encodes CASSLAPSGQGSPQETQYF.

In its sample, this clone was seen a few times. The CDR3 coding sequence is TGTGCCAGCAGCTGGACAGGGGACTATGGCTACACCTTC. It translates to CASSWTGDYGYTF. The chain recombines TRBV27 with TRBJ1-2; TRBD1 matches at 9 bases. The CDR3 runs 13 residues. Trimming took 6 bases from V and 3 from J; bases not matched to a gene: 2. Germline-derived CDR1 and CDR2 are MNHEY and SMNVEV (reference sequence).

This clone appeared a few times. The V gene is TRBV11-2, the J gene TRBJ2-3; the D is unclear. The germline gives CDR1 SGHAT, CDR2 FQNNGV. This CDR3 region has 11 residues. Trimming pared 6 bases from V and 2 bases from J, leaving 3 bases between. This chain's CDR3 is CASSITDTQYF. CDR3 sequence (DNA): TGTGCCAGCAGTATCACAGATACGCAGTATTTT. Drawing the rest from reference TRBV11-2 and TRBJ2-3, the complete variable domain is EAGVAQSPRYKIIEKRQSVAFWCNPISGHATLYWYQQILGQGPKLLIQFQNNGVVDDSQLPKDRFSAERLKGVDSTLKIQPAKLEDSAVYLCASSITDTQYFGPGTRLTVL.

The V gene is TRBV5-1, the J gene TRBJ2-7; D ambiguous. The CDR3 has 14 residues. Trimming took 0 bases from V and 2 from J, leaving 9 bases between them. The germline V gene has CDR1 SGHRS and CDR2 YFSETQ. The CDR3 DNA reads TGCGCCAGCAGCTTGGGGCAGTTGGCCTACGAGCAGTACTTC. Residues: CASSLGQLAYEQYF.

This clone was observed a handful of times. V usage is TRBV28 and J usage is TRBJ1-2; 8 bases are a match to TRBD1. Trimming took 5 bases from V and 3 from J; bases not matched to a gene: 2. Germline V gene lookup returns CDR1 MDHEN and CDR2 SYDVKM. This CDR3 contains 13 residues. The CDR3 DNA reads TGTGCCAGCAGTGGACAGGGTTACTATGGCTACACCTTC. It yields the protein CASSGQGYYGYTF.

The chain joins TRBV4-1 to TRBJ2-7; D may be TRBD1 (6 bases). V dropped 2 bases and J dropped 1 base, with 15 bases sitting between them. Germline CDR1 is MGHRA and CDR2 is YSYEKL. The CDR3 length is 16 residues. The CDR3 spells CASSQTRQALSYEQYF. The CDR3 DNA is TGCGCCAGCAGCCAAACCCGACAGGCGCTATCCTACGAGCAGTACTTC.

This clone was detected a few times. The chain links TRBV10-3 to TRBJ2-5; 8 positions match TRBD2. V shed 2 bases and J 13 bases; nucleotides not matched to a gene: 6. Germline lookup yields CDR1 ENHRY and CDR2 SYGVKD. This CDR3 spans 12 amino acids. The CDR3 region has the DNA TGTGCCATCAGTGAGACCGGGGGGGGCGGGTACTTC. Translated, it gives CAISETGGGGYF.

This chain joins TRBV19 and TRBJ2-7; no reliable D call. This CDR3 region has 13 residues. V was cut by 5 bases and J by 4 bases, with 12 bases left in between. Germline values: CDR1 LNHDA, CDR2 SQIVND (reference sequence). In DNA, the CDR3 is TGTGCCAGTAGTCGAAAAGAGGCTTACGAGCAGTACTTC. It encodes CASSRKEAYEQYF. Full variable domain (remainder filled in from reference TRBV19 and TRBJ2-7): DGGITQSPKYLFRKEGQNVTLSCEQNLNHDAMYWYRQDPGQGLRLIYYSQIVNDFQKGDIAEGYSVSREKKESFPLTVTSAQKNPTAFYLCASSRKEAYEQYFGPGTRLTVT.

The rearrangement joins TRBV7-2 to TRBJ1-2; possibly TRBD1 for D (5 bases). The CDR3 has 14 amino acids. Looked up from germline, CDR1 is SGHTA and CDR2 is FQGNSA. V was pared by 5 bases and J by 3 bases, with 13 bases between. CDR3 in DNA: TGTGCCAGCAGCCGTTCAGGGATCGACTATGGCTACACCTTC. It codes for CASSRSGIDYGYTF.

This clone has just a few counts. The CDR3 nucleotides are TGTGCCAGCAGCTTACACTCGCGGGGGGGTGGAGAGACCCAGTACTTC. Amino acid sequence: CASSLHSRGGGETQYF. This sequence joins TRBV7-2 and TRBJ2-5, with 9 nucleotides matching TRBD2. The CDR3 is 16 residues long. V dropped 2 bases and J dropped 4; count of bases not matched to a gene: 8. The germline CDR1 and CDR2 sequences are SGHTA and FQGNSA.

V gene TRBV9 combines with J gene TRBJ2-3; 9 nucleotides line up with TRBD1. Germline V gene data show CDR1 as SGDLS and CDR2 as YYNGEE. V lost 0 bases, J lost 1 base, and 0 bases stayed unmatched. This CDR3 has 15 residues. CDR3 nucleotide sequence: TGTGCCAGCAGCGTAGGGACAGGGGGCACAGATACGCAGTATTTT. This encodes CASSVGTGGTDTQYF.

This clone was counted between two and nine times. The chain combines TRBV9 with TRBJ2-1, with D possibly TRBD1 on 5 matching bases. The CDR3 totals 15 residues. Germline-derived CDR1 and CDR2 are SGDLS and YYNGEE. Deletions cut 2 bases from V and 4 bases from J, with 13 bases between. In DNA, the CDR3 is TGTGCCAGCAGCGTGGGGCAGGAGCTTTACAATGAGCAGTTCTTC. It specifies CASSVGQELYNEQFF.

This clone turned up a few times. The chain carries TRBV7-6 and TRBJ2-1, with TRBD2 matching over 9 bases. The CDR3 runs 15 residues. CDR1 is SGHVS and CDR2 is FNYEAQ in the germline V gene. V trimming: 1 base; J trimming: 2 bases; junction bases outside the gene matches: 0. The CDR3 nucleotides read TGTGCCAGCAGCTTAGGCGGGGGGGCCTACAATGAGCAGTTCTTC. Translation gives CASSLGGGAYNEQFF.

This clone was detected only a few times. The CDR3 DNA sequence: TGTGCCAGCAGTACGCAGGCCTCCCAAGAGACCCAGTACTTC. Its translation is CASSTQASQETQYF. The chain carries TRBV6-5 and TRBJ2-5; D gene uncertain. Trimming shortened V by 5 bases and J by 1 base, and 11 bases separated the two germline ends. CDR1 is MNHEY, CDR2 SVGAGI, per germline. This CDR3 spans 14 amino acids.

The chain links TRBV7-6 to TRBJ2-7; 7 bases are a match to TRBD1. Germline-derived CDR1 and CDR2 are SGHVS and FNYEAQ. The CDR3 length is 16 residues. With 5 bases clipped from V and 3 bases from J, the junction kept 13 bases outside the gene matches. The CDR3 DNA sequence: TGTGCCAGCAGCCCCTCGACAGGGATGGGATACTACGAGCAGTACTTC. It translates to CASSPSTGMGYYEQYF.

The rearrangement joins TRBV7-2 to TRBJ1-3, with D perhaps matching TRBD1 (6 bases). Germline CDR1 reads SGHTA; CDR2 reads FQGNSA. This CDR3 region has 15 residues. V gave up 5 bases and J gave up 2 bases, with 13 bases separating them. In nucleotides, the CDR3 is TGTGCCAGCAGCGCGCGGACAGTCACTGGAAACACCATATATTTT. Amino acids: CASSARTVTGNTIYF.

V is TRBV11-2 and J is TRBJ2-7; D may be TRBD1 (5 bases). Germline assignment: CDR1 SGHAT and CDR2 FQNNGV. The CDR3 is made up of 16 amino acids. V dropped 0 bases and J dropped 1 base, with 13 bases sitting between them. CDR3 loop: CASSLEGVQVSYEQYF. In DNA, the CDR3 is TGTGCCAGCAGCTTAGAAGGGGTCCAAGTGTCCTACGAGCAGTACTTC.

There are a few counts of this clone. The chain combines TRBV4-3 with TRBJ2-1; 10 nucleotides line up with TRBD2. CDR3 size: 15 residues. CDR1 and CDR2 from the germline V gene are LGHNA and YSLEER. Trimming removed 0 bases from V and 15 bases from J; junction bases left unmatched: 11. The CDR3 protein is CASSQEISGGPSRFF. The CDR3, as DNA: TGCGCCAGCAGCCAAGAAATTAGCGGGGGGCCCAGTCGGTTCTTC.

This clone has a handful of counts. The V gene is TRBV5-1, the J gene TRBJ1-1; 7 bases align to TRBD1. The CDR3 sequence is 14 residues long. The germline V gene has CDR1 SGHRS and CDR2 YFSETQ. The V gene end was trimmed by 5 bases and the J gene end by 6 bases; junction bases not matched to a gene: 10. The CDR3 here is CASSARRGGSEAFF. CDR3 coding DNA: TGCGCCAGCAGTGCCAGGAGAGGGGGCTCTGAAGCTTTCTTT.

The CDR3 region has the DNA TGTGCCAGCATCAGGACAGGGGGCTCCTACGAGCAGTACTTC. It encodes CASIRTGGSYEQYF. This chain joins TRBV5-8 and TRBJ2-7, with 10 bases matching TRBD1. V trimming: 6 bases; J trimming: 0 bases; junction bases outside the gene matches: 3. Per the germline V gene, CDR1 is SGHTS and CDR2 is YDEGEE. The CDR3 runs to 14 residues. Complete variable domain (other parts from reference TRBV5-8 and TRBJ2-7): EAGVTQSPTHLIKTRGQQATLRCSPISGHTSVYWYQQALGLGLQFLLWYDEGEERNRGNFPPRFSGRQFPNYSSELNVNALELEDSALYLCASIRTGGSYEQYFGPGTRLTVT.

This clone was counted once. The junction does not match germline at one end; this may be a read error. Other nucleotide sequences from this sample produce the same CDR3. This rearrangement joins TRBV6-5 to TRBJ1-2; TRBD1 agrees at 10 bases. The CDR3 sequence is 15 residues long. The germline V gene encodes CDR1 MNHEY and CDR2 SVGAGI. CDR3 amino acids: CASSYSTGGAYGYTF. The CDR3 nucleotides read TGTGCCAGCAGCTACTCGACAGGGGGCGCCTATGGCTACACCTTC.

This chain connects TRBV10-2 to TRBJ1-2; tentatively, D is TRBD1 (5 bases). CDR1 and CDR2 (germline): WSHSY, SAAADI. The CDR3 length is 15 residues. Trimming cost V 2 bases and J 7 bases, with 17 bases left between them. The DNA of the CDR3 is TGCGCCAGCAGTGAGCCGGGCGGGGCTGCGGGTGGCTACACCTTC. This codes for CASSEPGGAAGGYTF.

The chain couples TRBV7-2 to TRBJ2-7, with D possibly TRBD2 on 6 matching bases. The CDR3 spans 15 residues. CDR1 and CDR2 (germline): SGHTA, FQGNSA. V lost 2 bases to trimming and J lost 2 bases, with 13 bases between them. The CDR3 sequence: CASSLREVSAYEQYF. The CDR3 coding sequence is TGTGCCAGCAGCTTAAGGGAGGTATCGGCCTACGAGCAGTACTTC.

This clone has only a few counts. The chain couples TRBV6-5 to TRBJ1-5, with TRBD1 as a possible D gene (5 bases). The germline V and J ends were trimmed by 6 bases and 2 bases, with 11 bases remaining between them. The CDR3 runs 14 residues. The germline CDR1 and CDR2 sequences are MNHEY and SVGAGI. The CDR3 reads CASSPGRRNQPQHF. CDR3 in DNA: TGTGCCAGCAGCCCAGGGCGTCGCAATCAGCCCCAGCATTTT.

This clone occurred a few times. The chain uses TRBV5-1 and TRBJ1-1; 9 positions match TRBD1. The CDR3 is 15 amino acids. V shed 4 bases and J 3 bases; nucleotides not matched to a gene: 7. CDR1 and CDR2 (germline): SGHRS, YFSETQ. The CDR3 loop reads CASSPPGQGYTEAFF. The CDR3 coding sequence is TGCGCCAGCAGCCCGCCAGGACAGGGGTACACTGAAGCTTTCTTT.

A few counts support this clone. J is TRBJ1-4 and V is TRBV7-9; TRBD1 might be the D (5 bases). CDR3 size: 14 residues. The germline gives CDR1 SEHNR, CDR2 FQNEAQ (reference sequence). With 0 bases removed from V and 6 bases from J, the gap between germline ends came to 8 bases. CDR3 region: CASSLAGAYEKLFF. CDR3 bases: TGTGCCAGCAGCTTAGCTGGGGCTTATGAAAAACTGTTTTTT.

V usage is TRBV7-6 and J usage is TRBJ2-7; TRBD1 matches at 8 bases. Germline V gene sequence: CDR1 SGHVS, CDR2 FNYEAQ. CDR3 length equals 13 residues. V shed 5 bases, J shed 2 bases, and the junction held 2 bases outside the gene matches. CDR3 nucleotide sequence: TGTGCCAGCAGCGCACAGGGGGCCTACGAGCAGTACTTC. Protein: CASSAQGAYEQYF. Full variable domain (remainder filled in from reference TRBV7-6 and TRBJ2-7): GAGVSQSPRYKVTKRGQDVALRCDPISGHVSLYWYRQALGQGPEFLTYFNYEAQQDKSGLPNDRFSAERPEGSISTLTIQRTEQRDSAMYRCASSAQGAYEQYFGPGTRLTVT.

This clone was picked up a small number of times. The chain carries TRBV7-6 and TRBJ2-3, with 10 bases identical to TRBD2. Germline CDR1 reads SGHVS; CDR2 reads FNYEAQ. CDR3 length equals 15 residues. V was clipped by 1 base and J by 3 bases; unmatched bases: 1. The CDR3 DNA reads as TGTGCCAGCAGCTTAGATAGCGGGGGGACAGATACGCAGTATTTT. Residues: CASSLDSGGTDTQYF.

The chain joins TRBV7-8 to TRBJ2-7; 7 positions agree with TRBD1. This CDR3 has 14 residues. Unmatched junction bases numbered 2, after V lost 1 base and J lost 2 bases. Germline V CDR1 and CDR2: SGHVS, FQNEAQ. CDR3 loop: CASSLGQGAYEQYF. CDR3 bases: TGTGCCAGCAGCTTAGGGCAGGGGGCCTACGAGCAGTACTTC.